This T cell receptor (beta chain) was profiled in a study of blood T cells in healthy people across ages. This clonotype appeared many times. Next came a second PCR, run for roughly 6 to 11 cycles, which used a sample-barcoded 5' primer along with a J-beta primer mix. Each CDR3 protein gets one entry after TCRdb re-called the 5' RACE reads with MiXCR. The data show roughly 800,000 distinct CDR3 sequences, roughly 34% seen once. This CDR3 comprises 15 residues. V lost 3 bases to trimming and J lost 1 base; unmatched junction nucleotides: 4. Germline V CDR1 and CDR2: DFQATT, SNEGSKA (reference sequence). The amount of total RNA extracted per sample was at least 6 micrograms.

Sequenced material: blood. The TCR sequence derives from a man aged 18 to 35 in good health. This chain uses TRBV20-1 with TRBJ2-1; 9 bases match TRBD2. The DNA of the CDR3 is TGCAGTGCTAGTAGCGGGGGCCTATCCTACAATGAGCAGTTCTTC. Translated, it gives CSASSGGLSYNEQFF.